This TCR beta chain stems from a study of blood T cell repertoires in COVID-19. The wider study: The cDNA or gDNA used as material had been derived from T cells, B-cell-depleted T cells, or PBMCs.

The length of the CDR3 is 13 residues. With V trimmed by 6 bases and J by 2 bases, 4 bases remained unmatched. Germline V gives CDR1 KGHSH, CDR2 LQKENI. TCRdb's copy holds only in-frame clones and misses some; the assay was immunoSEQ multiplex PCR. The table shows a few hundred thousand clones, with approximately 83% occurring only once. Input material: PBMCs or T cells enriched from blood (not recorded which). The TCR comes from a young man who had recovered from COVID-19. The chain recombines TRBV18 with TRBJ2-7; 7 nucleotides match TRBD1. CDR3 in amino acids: CASSPDRPYEQYF. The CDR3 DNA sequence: TGTGCCAGCTCCCCGGACAGGCCCTACGAGCAGTACTTC.